The 23 T cell receptor beta chains below come from one sample, sequenced in a study of blood T cells in healthy people across ages. The second PCR ran roughly 6 to 11 cycles with a sample-barcoded 5' primer and J-beta primers. One entry per CDR3 protein results from TCRdb running MiXCR on the 5' RACE reads. The table records about 650,000 distinct CDR3 sequences, under 65% of them present only once. The sample consisted of blood. Every receptor here comes from a woman over 75 in good health.

This chain links TRBV25-1 with TRBJ2-7; possible D gene TRBD2, 6 bases. TRBJ2-5 matches the DNA end more closely, so the J call is doubtful. The CDR3 runs 14 residues. Per germline, CDR1 MGHDK and CDR2 SYGVNS. The CDR3 DNA sequence: TGTGCCAGCAGTGACACAAGGAGGGGAAAGACCCAGTACTTC. It translates to CASSDTRRGKTQYF.

Note on this clonotype: A read error may explain this, as a much larger clone is one base away. The chain links TRBV6-1 to TRBJ1-1; 9 nucleotides match TRBD1. The CDR3 length is 14 residues. V lost 6 bases and J lost 4; bases outside the gene matches: 6. Per the germline V gene, CDR1 is MNHNS and CDR2 is SASEGT. CDR3: CASRLTGGCTEAFF. In DNA, the CDR3 is TGTGCCAGCAGGTTGACAGGGGGGTGCACTGAAGCTTTCTTT.

This clonotype was seen many times. The chain employs TRBV5-5 and TRBJ1-6; 7 nucleotides match TRBD1. J gave up 9 bases and V 0 bases, and 3 bases lay outside the gene matches. Germline V gives CDR1 SGHKS, CDR2 YYEKEE (reference sequence). CDR3 length: 14 residues. The CDR3 protein is CASSLDAGGSPLHF. The CDR3 DNA reads as TGTGCCAGCAGCTTGGATGCAGGGGGTTCACCCCTCCACTTT.

This clonotype was seen a single time. With a much larger clone just one base away, this may be a read error. The chain recombines TRBV7-2 with TRBJ1-4; D is undetermined. Per the germline V gene, CDR1 is SGHTA and CDR2 is FQGNSA. The CDR3 length is 13 residues. CDR3 DNA sequence: TGTGCCGGCAGCTTGGATGAGAATGAAAAACTGTTTTTT. Protein product: CAGSLDENEKLFF.

This sequence joins TRBV4-2 and TRBJ1-6; 7 positions match TRBD1. V trimming: 0 bases; J trimming: 5 bases; junction bases outside the gene matches: 10. There are 18 residues in the CDR3. Germline lookup yields CDR1 LGHNA and CDR2 YNFKEQ. For the CDR3, the DNA is TGTGCCAGCAGCCAAGAGATTGGCGGGACAGCCCATAATTCACCCCTCCACTTT. The encoded protein is CASSQEIGGTAHNSPLHF.

V is TRBV28 and J is TRBJ1-5; 9 bases agree with TRBD1. J lost 5 bases, V lost 5 bases, and 4 bases had no gene match. The germline V gene encodes CDR1 MDHEN and CDR2 SYDVKM. There are 14 residues in the CDR3. CDR3: CASSHRGRDQPQHF. In nucleotides, the CDR3 is TGTGCCAGCAGTCACAGGGGGCGCGATCAGCCCCAGCATTTT.

The chain joins TRBV30 to TRBJ2-3; the match to TRBD2 covers 10 bases. Germline lookup yields CDR1 GTSNPN and CDR2 SVGIG (reference sequence). V lost 3 bases, J lost 4 bases, and 7 bases stayed unmatched. CDR3 length equals 15 residues. The CDR3 DNA follows: TGTGCCTGGAGAAGCGGGAGGGCCATCCCAGATACGCAGTATTTT. Translation gives CAWRSGRAIPDTQYF.

The sample holds many counts of this clonotype. The chain employs TRBV20-1 and TRBJ2-3, with D possibly matching TRBD2 (5 bases). V was pared by 3 bases and J by 5 bases, with 21 bases between. This CDR3 is built from 16 residues. Germline V gene sequence: CDR1 DFQATT, CDR2 SNEGSKA (reference sequence). The CDR3 is CSARPQTTLRGDTQYF. The CDR3 DNA is TGCAGTGCTAGGCCCCAGACTACCCTGAGAGGAGATACGCAGTATTTT.

This clonotype turned up a few times. The chain employs TRBV12-3 or TRBV12-4 and TRBJ1-1; D is unclear. The CDR3 is 13 residues long. The V and J ends lost 3 bases and 5 bases respectively, with 10 bases between them. CDR3 sequence: CASSLPFGTEAFF. CDR3 DNA: TGTGCCAGCAGTTTGCCCTTTGGTACTGAAGCTTTCTTT.

This clonotype has at least ten counts. The CDR3 DNA sequence: TGTGCCAGCAGTGAGAGTTTCTACGAGCAGTACTTC. Translation gives CASSESFYEQYF. The chain is built from TRBV25-1 and TRBJ2-7; D remains ambiguous. The CDR3 spans 12 residues. Germline V gene sequence: CDR1 MGHDK, CDR2 SYGVNS. The ends were cut back, 3 bases at V and 3 bases at J, with 6 bases in the middle.

The chain joins TRBV6-2 or TRBV6-3 to TRBJ2-1, with no clear D. The germline CDR1 and CDR2 sequences are MNHEY and SVGEGT. V lost 0 bases and J lost 4, with 7 bases in between. This CDR3 has 14 amino acids. CDR3 region: CASSYSFQYNEQFF. The CDR3 DNA sequence: TGTGCCAGCAGTTACTCGTTTCAATACAATGAGCAGTTCTTC.

A note on this clonotype: Just one base apart from a much larger clone, this may be a read error. The chain is built from TRBV12-3 or TRBV12-4 and TRBJ2-5; possibly TRBD2 for D (5 bases). The CDR3 is 14 residues long. V was trimmed by 3 bases and J by 5 bases, leaving 13 bases between them. CDR3 nucleotide sequence: TGTGCCAGCAGTTTTAGACCGGGGTCGGAGACCCAGTACTTC. Protein product: CASSFRPGSETQYF.

This chain connects TRBV4-1 to TRBJ1-4, with D possibly matching TRBD1 (5 bases). The CDR3 has 15 residues. The V gene's germline CDR1 is MGHRA and CDR2 YSYEKL. V dropped 4 bases and J dropped 5 bases, with 14 bases sitting between them. The CDR3 loop reads CASSRSGTDNEKLFF. The CDR3 coding sequence is TGCGCCAGCAGCCGCTCCGGGACTGACAATGAAAAACTGTTTTTT.

Worth noting for this clonotype: A much larger clone differs by one base, so this may be a read error. The chain joins TRBV7-3 to TRBJ2-7; D is ambiguous. In germline, CDR1 is SGHTA, CDR2 FQGTGA. The CDR3 runs to 12 residues. Trimming pared 5 bases from V and 6 bases from J, leaving 11 bases between. The CDR3 sequence: CASSTYNGEQYF. For the CDR3, the DNA is TGTGCCAGCAGCACTTACAACGGCGAGCAGTACTTC.

The chain carries TRBV25-1 and TRBJ1-6; no clear D. Germline V gene sequence: CDR1 MGHDK, CDR2 SYGVNS. CDR3 length: 14 amino acids. V lost 5 bases to trimming and J lost 5 bases, with 10 bases between them. The CDR3 DNA sequence: TGTGCCAGCAGTCGGGCAGGCAATAATTCACCCCTCCACTTT. Translating it yields CASSRAGNNSPLHF.

The rearrangement uses TRBV29-1 and TRBJ2-7; D assignment may be TRBD1 or TRBD2 (5 bases each). The CDR3 has 13 residues. Germline CDR1 SQVTM, CDR2 ANQGSEA. V was trimmed by 7 bases and J by 3 bases, leaving 16 bases between them. The CDR3 loop is CSAGTGGNYEQYF. CDR3 in DNA: TGCAGCGCCGGGACCGGAGGTAACTACGAGCAGTACTTC.

This clonotype was observed many times. The chain links TRBV7-8 to TRBJ2-3; 8 bases are a match to TRBD2. This CDR3 region has 16 residues. CDR1 and CDR2 (germline): SGHVS, FQNEAQ. V lost 4 bases to trimming and J lost 1 base; unmatched junction nucleotides: 7. The CDR3, as DNA: TGTGCCAGCAGCTCAACCGGGACTAGGGGCACAGATACGCAGTATTTT. As protein: CASSSTGTRGTDTQYF.

This clonotype was seen many times. J is TRBJ2-1 and V is TRBV5-5, with D perhaps TRBD1 (6 bases). V was trimmed by 2 bases and J by 4 bases, leaving 13 bases between them. Germline V gene sequence: CDR1 SGHKS, CDR2 YYEKEE (reference sequence). CDR3 length: 15 amino acids. The CDR3 spells CASSFVGTPYNEQFF. The CDR3 DNA reads TGTGCCAGCAGCTTTGTGGGGACACCTTACAATGAGCAGTTCTTC.

This chain connects TRBV29-1 to TRBJ2-1; TRBD1 matches at 8 bases. V trimming: 7 bases; J trimming: 9 bases; junction bases outside the gene matches: 8. CDR1 and CDR2 (germline): SQVTM, ANQGSEA. This CDR3 is built from 12 residues. The CDR3 reads CSGGQERIEQFF. The CDR3 DNA sequence: TGCAGCGGGGGACAGGAAAGGATTGAGCAGTTCTTC.

For this clonotype: Since a much larger clone is just one base distant, this may be a read error. The chain links TRBV28 to TRBJ1-2; D is unresolved. In germline, CDR1 is MDHEN, CDR2 SYDVKM. The CDR3 loop spans 11 amino acids. The CDR3 DNA follows: TGTACCAGCAGCTCGGTCTATGGCTACACCTTC. This sequence encodes CTSSSVYGYTF.

To note about this clonotype: With a much larger clone just one base away, this may be a read error. The V gene is TRBV5-1, the J gene TRBJ2-1; D is unclear. The V gene's germline CDR1 is SGHRS and CDR2 YFSETQ. The CDR3 runs to 11 residues. CDR3 nucleotides: TGCGCCAGCAACTTGAATGGGGAGCAGTTCTTC. Protein product: CASNLNGEQFF.

The table lists this clonotype with many counts. The genes are TRBV7-2 and TRBJ2-1; tentatively, D is TRBD1 or TRBD2 (5 bases each). Trimming pared 5 bases from V and 7 bases from J, leaving 21 bases between. The CDR3 length is 16 residues. Germline lookup yields CDR1 SGHTA and CDR2 FQGNSA. CDR3 DNA: TGTGCCAGCAGCGCACCGGGACCATACCCCACAAATGAGCAGTTCTTC. It yields the protein CASSAPGPYPTNEQFF. The full variable domain, with the rest looked up from reference TRBV7-2 and TRBJ2-1, is GAGVSQSPSNKVTEKGKDVELRCDPISGHTALYWYRQSLGQGLEFLIYFQGNSAPDKSGLPSDRFSAERTGGSVSTLTIQRTQQEDSAVYLCASSAPGPYPTNEQFFGPGTRLTVL.

This chain links TRBV5-1 with TRBJ2-1; 8 nucleotides match TRBD2. The J call is doubtful: the DNA matches TRBJ2-7 better. Per germline, CDR1 SGHRS and CDR2 YFSETQ. CDR3 length: 14 amino acids. The CDR3 nucleotides read TGCGCCAGCAGCCCGGGGGGGCCTTACAATGAGCAGTACTTC. Translated, it gives CASSPGGPYNEQYF.